This TCR beta chain stems from a study of blood T cell repertoires in COVID-19. For the study at large: There were acute and convalescent COVID-19 samples, and they came from the United States, Italy and Spain. PBMCs, B-cell-depleted T cells, or T cells provided the cDNA or gDNA that made up the material.

The table lists this clone with a few counts. Per germline, CDR1 SEHNR and CDR2 FQNEAQ (reference sequence). The CDR3 loop spans 15 amino acids. V was trimmed by 5 bases and J by 3 bases, leaving 14 bases between them. Study processing details: Estimation of nucleated cell counts was performed using reference gene primer amplification. The method was immunoSEQ multiplex PCR; TCRdb's version includes in-frame clones alone and lacks a portion of them. Clonal size and the V and J genes are those of that table, whereas D and trimming came from the DNA. The table includes about 130,000 clones, about 80% detected once.

The source material was peripheral blood. The chain joins TRBV7-9 to TRBJ1-5, with D possibly matching TRBD1 (5 bases). The origin of this receptor is an elderly woman with acute or convalescent COVID-19. The CDR3 protein is CASSPTTGHNQPQHF. The DNA of the CDR3 is TGTGCCAGCAGCCCCACTACAGGACACAATCAGCCCCAGCATTTT. Drawing the rest from reference TRBV7-9 and TRBJ1-5, the complete variable domain is DTGVSQNPRHKITKRGQNVTFRCDPISEHNRLYWYRQTLGQGPEFLTYFQNEAQLEKSRLLSDRFSAERPKGSFSTLEIQRTEQGDSAMYLCASSPTTGHNQPQHFGDGTRLSIL.